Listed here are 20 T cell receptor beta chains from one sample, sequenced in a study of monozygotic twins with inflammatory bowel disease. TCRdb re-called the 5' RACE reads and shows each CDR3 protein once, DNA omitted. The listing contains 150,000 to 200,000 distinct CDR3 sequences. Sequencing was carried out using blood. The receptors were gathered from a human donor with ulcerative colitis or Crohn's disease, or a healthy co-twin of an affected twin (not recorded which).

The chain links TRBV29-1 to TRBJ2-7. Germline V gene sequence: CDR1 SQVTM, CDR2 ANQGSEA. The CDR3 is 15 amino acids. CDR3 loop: CSVEVLRRTTYEQYF.

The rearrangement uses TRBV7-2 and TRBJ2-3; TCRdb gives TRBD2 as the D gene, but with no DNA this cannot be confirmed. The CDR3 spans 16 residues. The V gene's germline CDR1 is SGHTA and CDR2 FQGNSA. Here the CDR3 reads CASSLVRLADTDTQYF.

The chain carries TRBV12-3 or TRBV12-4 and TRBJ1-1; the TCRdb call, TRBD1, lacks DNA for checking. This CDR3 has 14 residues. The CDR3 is CASSLNRGTTEAFF.

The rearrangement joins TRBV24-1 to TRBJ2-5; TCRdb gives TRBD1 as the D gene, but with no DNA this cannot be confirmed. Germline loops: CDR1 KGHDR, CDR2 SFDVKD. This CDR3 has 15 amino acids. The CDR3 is CATSDWTGGEETQYF.

CDR3 protein: CSASAGDGFETQYF. J is TRBJ2-5 and V is TRBV20-1; TCRdb's D gene call, TRBD2, goes unchecked for lack of DNA. The CDR3 is 14 residues long. Germline V lookup: CDR1 DFQATT, CDR2 SNEGSKA (reference sequence).

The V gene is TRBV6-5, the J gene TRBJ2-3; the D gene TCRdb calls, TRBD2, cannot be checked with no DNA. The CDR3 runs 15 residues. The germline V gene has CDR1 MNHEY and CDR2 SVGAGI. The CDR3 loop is CASCLWERGTDTQYF.

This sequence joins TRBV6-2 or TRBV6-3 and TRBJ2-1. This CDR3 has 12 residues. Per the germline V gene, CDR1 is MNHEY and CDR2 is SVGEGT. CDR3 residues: CASRVGYNEQFF.

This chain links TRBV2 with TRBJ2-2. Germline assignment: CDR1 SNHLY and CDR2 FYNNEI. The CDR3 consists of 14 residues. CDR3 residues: CASSADENTGELFF.

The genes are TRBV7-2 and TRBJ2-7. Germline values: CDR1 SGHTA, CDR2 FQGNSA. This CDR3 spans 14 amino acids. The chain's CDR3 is CASSLVTGSYEQYF.

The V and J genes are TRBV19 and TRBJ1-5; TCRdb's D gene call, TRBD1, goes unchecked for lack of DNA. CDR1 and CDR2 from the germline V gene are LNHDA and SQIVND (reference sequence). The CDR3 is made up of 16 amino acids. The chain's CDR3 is CASSIPQGADNQPQHF.

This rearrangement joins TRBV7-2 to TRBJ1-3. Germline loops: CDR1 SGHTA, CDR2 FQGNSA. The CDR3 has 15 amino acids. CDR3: CASSSWVGSGNTIYF.

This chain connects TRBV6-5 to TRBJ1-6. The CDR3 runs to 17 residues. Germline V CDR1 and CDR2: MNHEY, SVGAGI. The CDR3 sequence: CASSYSERGSYNSPLHF.

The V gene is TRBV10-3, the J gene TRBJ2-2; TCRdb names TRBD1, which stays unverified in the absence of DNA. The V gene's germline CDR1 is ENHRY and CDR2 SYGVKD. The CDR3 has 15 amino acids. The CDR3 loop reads CAISGGTGGRVELFF.

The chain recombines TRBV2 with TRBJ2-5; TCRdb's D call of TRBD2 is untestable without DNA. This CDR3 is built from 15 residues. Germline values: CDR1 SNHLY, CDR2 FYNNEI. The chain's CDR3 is CASRKDLAGGVTQYF.

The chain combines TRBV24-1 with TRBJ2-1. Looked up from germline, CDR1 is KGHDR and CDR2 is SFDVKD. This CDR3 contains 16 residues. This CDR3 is CATSDVSGRSFYEQFF.

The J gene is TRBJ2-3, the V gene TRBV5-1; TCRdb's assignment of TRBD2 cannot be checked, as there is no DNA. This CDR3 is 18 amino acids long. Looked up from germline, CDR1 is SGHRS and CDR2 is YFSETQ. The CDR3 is CASSSDRTSGRASDTQYF.

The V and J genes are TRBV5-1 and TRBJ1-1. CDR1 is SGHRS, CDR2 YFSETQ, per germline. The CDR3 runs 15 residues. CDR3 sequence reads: CASSLVGGTNTEAFF.

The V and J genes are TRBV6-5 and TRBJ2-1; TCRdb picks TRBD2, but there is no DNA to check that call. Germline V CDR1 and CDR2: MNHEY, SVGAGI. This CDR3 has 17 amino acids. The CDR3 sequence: CASSTRLAGRTYNEQFF.

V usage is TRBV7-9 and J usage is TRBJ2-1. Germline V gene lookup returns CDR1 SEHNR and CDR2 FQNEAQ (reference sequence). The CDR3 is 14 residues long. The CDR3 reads CASSLGIAYNEQFF.

The CDR3 reads CASSFQGAGTDTQYF. The V gene is TRBV27, the J gene TRBJ2-3; lacking DNA, the TRBD1 call made by TCRdb goes unchecked. This CDR3 has 15 residues. Germline V lookup: CDR1 MNHEY, CDR2 SMNVEV (reference sequence).